This is a list of T cell receptor beta chains from one sample in a study of T cell responses to AZD1222 COVID-19 vaccine. Measured with immunoSEQ multiplex PCR; TCRdb has only the in-frame clones, and not every one. The repertoire consists of 120,000 to 150,000 clones, with around 84% occurring once and the leading ten covering around 5.1%. This sample comprised peripheral blood, obtained 28 days after the second AZD1222 dose. These receptor sequences come from an adult who received the AZD1222 COVID-19 vaccine. Each CDR3 is given with its conserved first and last residue. Each record gives: J gene, clone size, D gene, V gene, CDR3 protein, CDR3 DNA. The D gene is left open where the match is weak. Expanded clones are given a class, and other clones once, few, many or no size at all.

TRBJ2-1	NA	TRBD2	TRBV9	CASSLRTSGHNEQFF	TGTGCCAGCAGCCTTCGGACTAGCGGACACAATGAGCAGTTCTTC
TRBJ1-5	NA	TRBD1	TRBV5-6	CASSLGQGTSNQPQHF	TGTGCCAGCAGCTTGGGACAGGGGACAAGCAATCAGCCCCAGCATTTT
TRBJ1-6	NA	NA	TRBV18	CASSPSAGTPLSPLHF	TGTGCCAGCTCACCGTCAGCTGGGACCCCTCTTTCACCCCTCCACTTT
TRBJ2-1	NA	NA	TRBV19	CASSLLAGGEQFF	TGTGCCAGTAGTTTACTAGCAGGTGGTGAGCAGTTCTTC
TRBJ2-7	few	NA	TRBV6-5	CASSAEMQLYEQYF	TGTGCCAGCAGCGCCGAAATGCAACTATACGAGCAGTACTTC
TRBJ1-2	few	TRBD1	TRBV30	CAWHRDRPYGYTF	TGTGCCTGGCACCGGGACAGGCCGTATGGCTACACCTTC
TRBJ2-2	NA	NA	TRBV14	CASQLSPPGELFF	TGTGCCAGCCAACTGTCGCCCCCCGGGGAGCTGTTTTTT
TRBJ2-1	once	NA	TRBV7-8	CASSLASLGGPYNEQFF	TGTGCCAGCAGCTTAGCGTCTCTAGGGGGGCCCTACAATGAGCAGTTCTTC
TRBJ1-3	NA	NA	TRBV5-1	CASSPLGRGAGNTIYF	TGCGCCAGCAGCCCGTTAGGCCGGGGAGCTGGAAACACCATATATTTT
TRBJ1-5	NA	NA	TRBV27	CASKGLPYQPQHF	TGTGCCAGCAAGGGCCTACCGTATCAGCCCCAGCATTTT
TRBJ2-7	NA	NA	TRBV5-1	CASSLDGQASSYEQYF	TGCGCCAGCAGCTTGGACGGGCAGGCCTCCTCCTACGAGCAGTACTTC
TRBJ1-3	NA	NA	TRBV4-2	CASSTNSYGDSGNTIYF	TGTGCCAGCAGCACCAACAGCTATGGGGACTCTGGAAACACCATATATTTT
TRBJ2-5	NA	NA	TRBV5-4	CASSLAEETQYF	TGTGCCAGCAGCTTGGCCGAAGAGACCCAGTACTTC